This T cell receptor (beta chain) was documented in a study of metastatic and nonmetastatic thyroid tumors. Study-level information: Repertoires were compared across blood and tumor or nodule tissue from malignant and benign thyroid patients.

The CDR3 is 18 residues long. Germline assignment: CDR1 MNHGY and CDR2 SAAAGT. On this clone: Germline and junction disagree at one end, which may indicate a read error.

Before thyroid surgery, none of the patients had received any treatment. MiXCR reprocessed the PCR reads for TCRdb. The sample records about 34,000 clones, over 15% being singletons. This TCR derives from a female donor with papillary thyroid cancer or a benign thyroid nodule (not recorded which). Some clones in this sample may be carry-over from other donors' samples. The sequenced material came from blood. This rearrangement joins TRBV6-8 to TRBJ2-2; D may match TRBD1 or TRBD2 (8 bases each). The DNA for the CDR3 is TGTGCCAGCAAATCCCGGACAGGGAAGCGGGGGCGGGCCGGGGATCTGTTTTTT. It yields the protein CASKSRTGKRGRAGDLFF.